This record concerns one TCR beta chain sequence. Its specificity is unknown. TCRdb keeps only in-frame clones here, not all; method: immunoSEQ multiplex PCR. The sample consists of nearly 400,000 clones, about 88% of them appearing once. The data belong to a study of Ad26.COV2.S vaccination and SARS-CoV-2 variants. Study-level findings and limits: It was vaccine recipients, not placebo recipients, who had the higher spike-specific TCR breadth. A substantial breadth of spike-specific CD8+ and CD4+ T cell responses after vaccination has been reported.

Stated treatment: roughly 18 received Ad26.COV2.S at low or high dose, single or two shots; five or six received placebo; per-sample allocation not given. The samples date from day 63 after the first vaccine or placebo injection. Germline assignment: CDR1 SGHVS and CDR2 FQNEAQ. This CDR3 region has 16 residues. Trimming cost V 2 bases and J 2 bases; bases outside gene matches: 7. The chain recombines TRBV7-8 with TRBJ2-3, with 7 positions matching TRBD2. The sequences come from peripheral blood, collected in a trial of Ad26.COV2.S vaccine versus placebo. This TCR came from a person aged 18-65 years who received the Ad26.COV2.S COVID-19 vaccine or a placebo. CDR3 residues: CASSLIASGFTDTQYF. In DNA form, the CDR3 reads TGTGCCAGCAGCTTAATCGCTAGCGGATTCACAGATACGCAGTATTTT. Using reference TRBV7-8 and TRBJ2-3 for the parts outside the CDR3, the full variable domain is GAGVSQSPRYKVAKRGQDVALRCDPISGHVSLFWYQQALGQGPEFLTYFQNEAQLDKSGLPSDRFFAERPEGSVSTLKIQRTQQEDSAVYLCASSLIASGFTDTQYFGPGTRLTVL.